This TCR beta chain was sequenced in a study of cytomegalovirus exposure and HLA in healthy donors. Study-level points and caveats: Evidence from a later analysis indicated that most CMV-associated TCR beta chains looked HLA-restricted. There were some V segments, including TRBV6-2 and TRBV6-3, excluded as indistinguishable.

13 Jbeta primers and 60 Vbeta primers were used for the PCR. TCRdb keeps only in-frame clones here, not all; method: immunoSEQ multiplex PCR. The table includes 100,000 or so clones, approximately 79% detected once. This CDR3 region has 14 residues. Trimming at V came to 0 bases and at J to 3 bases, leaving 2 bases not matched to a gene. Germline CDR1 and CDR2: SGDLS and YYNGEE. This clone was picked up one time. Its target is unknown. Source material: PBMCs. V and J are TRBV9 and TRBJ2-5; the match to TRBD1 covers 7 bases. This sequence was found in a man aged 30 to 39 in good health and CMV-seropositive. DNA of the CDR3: TGTGCCAGCAGCGTAGGGCAGGGGGAAGAGACCCAGTACTTC. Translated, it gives CASSVGQGEETQYF.